This TCR beta chain came from a study of blood T cell repertoires in COVID-19. Across the whole study: Whether acute or convalescent, the COVID-19 samples came from the United States, Italy and Spain. Sample material is recorded as cDNA or gDNA derived from T cells, B-cell-depleted T cells, or PBMCs.

The germline V gene encodes CDR1 MNHEY and CDR2 SVGEGT. J lost 3 bases, V lost 6 bases, and 9 bases had no gene match. The CDR3 is made up of 15 amino acids. There are a few counts of this clone. Under the authors' procedure: Cell counts per sample came from amplifying reference gene primers. Clones were sequenced by immunoSEQ multiplex PCR, and TCRdb holds only the in-frame ones, with some missing. That table is the source of V, J and clone size, and D and trimming were worked out from the DNA. In the table there are 150,000 to 200,000 clones, roughly four fifths of which are singletons. The sample comprised peripheral blood. The chain is built from TRBV6-2 or TRBV6-3 and TRBJ2-3; the match to TRBD1 covers 7 bases. This TCR was recovered from a human donor with acute or convalescent COVID-19. The donor label of this sample is uncertain. CDR3 coding DNA: TGTGCCAGCAGCCCCAGGGGGACACAGACAGATACGCAGTATTTT. Protein: CASSPRGTQTDTQYF.